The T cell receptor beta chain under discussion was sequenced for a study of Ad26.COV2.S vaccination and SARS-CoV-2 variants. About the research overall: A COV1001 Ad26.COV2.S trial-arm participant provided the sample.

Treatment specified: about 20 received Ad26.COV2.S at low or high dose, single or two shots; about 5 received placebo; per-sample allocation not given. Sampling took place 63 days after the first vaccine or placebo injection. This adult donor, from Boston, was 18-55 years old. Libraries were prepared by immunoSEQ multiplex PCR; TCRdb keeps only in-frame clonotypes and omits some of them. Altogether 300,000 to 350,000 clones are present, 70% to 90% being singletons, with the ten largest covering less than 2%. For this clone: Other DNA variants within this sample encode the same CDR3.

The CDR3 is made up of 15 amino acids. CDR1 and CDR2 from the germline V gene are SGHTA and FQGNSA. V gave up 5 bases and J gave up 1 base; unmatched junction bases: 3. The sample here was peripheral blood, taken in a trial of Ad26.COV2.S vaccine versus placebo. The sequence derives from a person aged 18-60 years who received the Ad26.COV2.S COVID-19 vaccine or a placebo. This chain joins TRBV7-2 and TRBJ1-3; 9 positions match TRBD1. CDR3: CASSRDRASGNTIYF. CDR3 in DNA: TGTGCCAGCAGCCGGGACAGGGCTTCTGGAAACACCATATATTTT.